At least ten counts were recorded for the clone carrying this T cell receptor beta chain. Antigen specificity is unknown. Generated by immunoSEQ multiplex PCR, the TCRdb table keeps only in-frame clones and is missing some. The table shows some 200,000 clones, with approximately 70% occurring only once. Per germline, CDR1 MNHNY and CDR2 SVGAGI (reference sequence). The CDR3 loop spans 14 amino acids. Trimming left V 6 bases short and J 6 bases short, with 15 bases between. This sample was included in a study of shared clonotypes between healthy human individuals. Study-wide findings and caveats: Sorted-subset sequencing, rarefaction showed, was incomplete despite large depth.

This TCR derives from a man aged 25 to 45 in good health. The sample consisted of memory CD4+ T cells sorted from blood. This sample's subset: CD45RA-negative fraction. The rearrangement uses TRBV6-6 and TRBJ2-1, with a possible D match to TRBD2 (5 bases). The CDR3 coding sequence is TGTGCCAGCAGGGGGAGTTCTTTGGGCAATGAGCAGTTCTTC. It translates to CASRGSSLGNEQFF.